This TCR beta chain comes out of a study of yellow fever vaccine responses in identical twins (dated by TCRdb to about 2018). Context from the whole study: In the study, vaccine-responding T cell clones were precisely tracked in identical twins. General findings and caveats noted by the study authors: The T cell response to vaccination in identical twins was reported by the authors to appear partly convergent and partly personalized.

The library came from RT-PCR. Sequencing used an Illumina HiSeq 2500. TCRdb redid the processing of the public reads, applying fastp at Q25 and MiXCR, and retained in-frame beta chains. Duplicate CDR3 protein sequences are folded into a single record with the most common DNA and genes. The sample has roughly 1,200 distinct CDR3 sequences on record, 80% of them singletons. Clones ranked in the top ten supply roughly 24% of the sample. This clonotype was detected only a few times. The antigen it binds to is not known. No clone much larger than this one lies a single base away; base qualities are absent. The CDR3 spans 13 residues, from the cysteine through the phenylalanine. Kept here is only the CDR3 DNA, which spans 39 bases and is read in frame from base 1. The germline V gene (reference sequence) gives CDR1 as MNHNY and CDR2 as SVGAGI. Trimming accounts for 2 bases at V and 4 bases at J, while the number of junction bases matched to no gene is 1.

This specimen was T cells from blood (PBMCs), unsorted or a sorted subset (not recorded which), taken before or after yellow fever vaccination (not recorded which). The chain is assembled from TRBV6-6 and TRBJ1-2, with 7 central nucleotides matching TRBD1. The source of this sequence is a female donor who received the yellow fever vaccine. The CDR3 sequence is CASSYRTGYGYTF. The sequenced DNA is TGTGCCAGCAGTTACCGGACAGGCTATGGCTACACCTTC.